A selection of T cell receptor beta chains follows, all from one sample in a study of blood T cell repertoires in COVID-19. This table comes from immunoSEQ multiplex PCR, and its TCRdb copy is limited to in-frame clones, with some not included. The profile shows some 200,000 clones, about 86% of them singletons. Sequencing used PBMCs or T cells enriched from blood (not recorded which). These TCRs come from a woman aged 40-49 years with acute COVID-19. Both conserved end residues are part of each CDR3. Fields, in order: J gene, V gene, clone size, D gene, CDR3 protein, CDR3 DNA. A D gene is named only where the DNA matches it firmly. Rows may omit the clone size; those that give it use once, few, many or a size class.

>TRBJ1-4|TRBV19|few|-
CASSMRQINEKLFF
TGTGCCAGTAGTATGCGACAGATAAATGAAAAACTGTTTTTT
>TRBJ1-2|TRBV5-4|-|TRBD1
CASSSNRGNYGYTF
TGTGCCAGCAGCAGCAACAGGGGAAACTATGGCTACACCTTC
>TRBJ2-4|TRBV27|-|TRBD2
CASSPRTSGSYIQYF
TGTGCCAGCAGTCCGCGGACTAGCGGGAGTTACATTCAGTACTTC
>TRBJ1-5|TRBV2|once|-
CASSGNGQPQHF
TGTGCCAGCAGTGGAAACGGGCAGCCCCAGCATTTT
>TRBJ2-1|TRBV5-1|-|TRBD2
CASSPPGLIYNEQFF
TGCGCCAGCAGCCCCCCGGGACTAATTTACAATGAGCAGTTCTTC
>TRBJ2-1|TRBV5-4|many|-
CASSIWRQGGYNEQFF
TGTGCCAGCAGCATCTGGAGACAGGGAGGCTACAATGAGCAGTTCTTC
>TRBJ2-7|TRBV28|-|TRBD2
CASSLAGAPYEQYF
TGTGCCAGTTCGCTAGCGGGAGCCCCGTACGAGCAGTACTTC
>TRBJ1-1|TRBV19|-|-
CASSIQNTEAFF
TGTGCCAGTAGTATCCAGAACACTGAAGCTTTCTTT
>TRBJ1-6|TRBV28|-|-
CASSILRGHNSPLHF
TGTGCCAGCAGTATCCTCAGGGGCCATAATTCACCCCTCCACTTT
>TRBJ1-6|TRBV28|-|-
CASSIRRGRSPLHF
TGTGCCAGCAGTATCCGAAGGGGTCGGTCACCCCTCCACTTT
>TRBJ1-1|TRBV7-9|-|-
CASSLGGNLNTEAFF
TGTGCCAGCAGCTTAGGAGGGAACCTGAACACTGAAGCTTTCTTT
>TRBJ2-1|TRBV27|-|TRBD2
CASTLGTSGTSYNEQFF
TGTGCCAGCACCTTGGGGACTAGCGGGACCTCCTACAATGAGCAGTTCTTC
>TRBJ2-4|TRBV28|-|-
CASSAQIAKNIQYF
TGTGCCAGCAGTGCTCAGATAGCCAAAAACATTCAGTACTTC
>TRBJ1-1|TRBV19|-|TRBD1
CASSVRTGVNTEAFF
TGTGCCAGTAGTGTTAGGACAGGGGTGAACACTGAAGCTTTCTTT
>TRBJ1-2|TRBV29-1|-|-
CSVEGLGQSNYGYTF
TGCAGCGTTGAAGGGCTGGGGCAGAGTAACTATGGCTACACCTTC
>TRBJ2-7|TRBV19|-|TRBD2
CASSRTSATYEQYF
TGTGCCAGTAGTAGGACTAGTGCGACCTACGAGCAGTACTTC
>TRBJ2-1|TRBV19|once|TRBD2
CASSIEKTSGVFNEQFF
TGTGCCAGTAGTATAGAAAAGACTAGCGGGGTTTTCAATGAGCAGTTCTTC
>TRBJ1-2|TRBV7-9|-|-
CASSLGQIYGYTF
TGTGCCAGCAGCCTGGGACAAATCTATGGCTACACCTTC
>TRBJ2-7|TRBV28|-|TRBD1
CASSRLGQGKYEQYF
TGTGCCAGCAGTAGGTTGGGACAGGGGAAGTACGAGCAGTACTTC
>TRBJ2-1|TRBV9|-|TRBD2
CASSVEGSGGYNEQFF
TGTGCCAGCAGCGTAGAGGGTAGCGGGGGGTACAATGAGCAGTTCTTC
>TRBJ1-4|TRBV18|-|-
CASSPRESTKEKLFF
TGTGCCAGCTCACCAAGGGAGTCGACCAAGGAAAAACTGTTTTTT
>TRBJ1-3|TRBV6-5|once|-
CASSYSFGSGNTIYF
TGTGCCAGCAGTTACTCGTTCGGCTCTGGAAACACCATATATTTT
>TRBJ1-2|TRBV10-2|-|TRBD1
CASTPAGQGNGYTF
TGCGCCAGCACCCCTGCGGGACAGGGGAATGGCTACACCTTC
>TRBJ2-7|TRBV3-1/TRBV3-2|-|-
CASSQGLSGAREQYF
TGTGCCAGCAGCCAAGGGTTATCGGGAGCTCGAGAGCAGTACTTC
>TRBJ2-1|TRBV28|-|TRBD2
CASPPPGTSENNEQFF
TGTGCCAGCCCTCCCCCCGGGACTAGCGAGAACAATGAGCAGTTCTTC
>TRBJ1-2|TRBV3-1/TRBV3-2|-|-
CASSLGLAVNGYTF
TGTGCCAGCAGCCTTGGACTGGCCGTTAATGGCTACACCTTC
>TRBJ1-5|TRBV28|-|-
CASSPDSARPQHF
TGTGCCAGCAGCCCAGACAGCGCCCGGCCCCAGCATTTT
>TRBJ2-3|TRBV6-5|-|TRBD2
CASISFAGVADTQYF
TGTGCCAGCATCTCCTTCGCGGGAGTAGCGGATACGCAGTATTTT
>TRBJ1-3|TRBV27|-|TRBD1
CASRDRGSSGNTIYF
TGTGCCAGCAGAGACAGGGGAAGCTCTGGAAACACCATATATTTT
>TRBJ2-1|TRBV5-4|-|TRBD2
CASSSGTTYNEQFF
TGTGCCAGCAGTTCCGGGACTACCTACAATGAGCAGTTCTTC
>TRBJ1-5|TRBV2|-|TRBD1
CASRPTGGYQPQHF
TGTGCCAGCAGACCTACAGGGGGCTATCAGCCCCAGCATTTT
>TRBJ1-2|TRBV11-2|-|-
CASSLEEGTAYGYTF
TGTGCCAGCAGCTTAGAGGAGGGGACCGCTTATGGCTACACCTTC
>TRBJ1-1|TRBV11-2|-|TRBD1
CASSSPRQGLHTEAFF
TGTGCCAGCAGCTCGCCCCGACAGGGCCTTCACACTGAAGCTTTCTTT
>TRBJ2-5|TRBV9|-|TRBD2
CASSEGLAGGKTQYF
TGTGCCAGCAGCGAGGGACTAGCGGGAGGGAAGACCCAGTACTTC
>TRBJ1-3|TRBV6-5|-|TRBD1
CASSSTGGSGNTIYF
TGTGCCAGCAGTTCGACAGGGGGCTCCGGAAACACCATATATTTT
>TRBJ2-4|TRBV5-3|-|TRBD1
CARSLPQGGQGAKNIQYF
TGTGCCAGAAGCTTGCCCCAAGGGGGACAGGGGGCGAAAAACATTCAGTACTTC